This T cell receptor (beta chain) was documented in a study of molecular identifiers for immune sequencing clone quantification. The CDR3 is 18 amino acids. With V trimmed by 1 base and J by 6 bases, 7 bases remained unmatched. Points on this clonotype: As yet, its antigen is unknown.

Broader study findings: Clone sizes could be underestimated for highly expanded clones when identical TCR molecules share a barcode.

One entry per CDR3 protein results from TCRdb running MiXCR on the PCR reads. The sample lists about half a million distinct CDR3 sequences; roughly 26% were seen once. The specimen was naive CD8+ T cells from blood, with Jurkat cell RNA spiked in. The subset denotes: FACS-sorted CD8+CD4-CCR7+CD45RA+ naive T cells. This sequence was found in a human donor in good health. Some libraries in this study had Jurkat cell RNA spiked in. V and J are TRBV12-3 or TRBV12-4 and TRBJ2-1; TRBD2 agrees at 15 bases. CDR3 coding DNA: TGTGCCAGCAGTTTAGAGGCGGGACTAGCGGGAGGTAGCAATGAGCAGTTCTTC. Amino acid sequence: CASSLEAGLAGGSNEQFF.